The sequence of this TCR beta chain was determined in a study of shared T cell receptors in the human thymus. Repertoires were generated with immunoSEQ multiplex PCR, while TCRdb's copy carries only in-frame clones and drops some. The table shows 630,000 or so clones, with 70% to 90% occurring only once. The CDR3 is 14 amino acids. Germline V gene lookup returns CDR1 MNHEY and CDR2 SVGAGI. The J segment lost 5 bases and the V segment lost 0 bases, leaving 3 bases of the junction unmatched. These data also formed part of another study, on human thymus T cells.

This clonotype was obtained from a boy less than two years old with a congenital heart defect. The rearrangement uses TRBV6-5 and TRBJ2-7; 8 positions match TRBD2. The sequenced material came from thymocytes. CDR3 sequence (DNA): TGTGCCAGCAGTTACTCAAGGACTAGCAACGAGCAGTACTTC. Residues: CASSYSRTSNEQYF.